This entry describes one T cell receptor beta chain. Its target antigen remains unknown. It has no much larger one-base neighbor in the sample; base qualities were not kept. This sample was taken from a study of blood T cell repertoires in COVID-19 (dated by TCRdb to 2020 to 2022). About the study as a whole: Collaborator samples came from the United States, Italy and Spain and covered acute and convalescent phases of COVID-19. The material from the prospective study consisted of cDNA or gDNA derived from T cells, B-cell-depleted T cells, or PBMCs. Subjects who had been exposed to COVID-19, were actively infected with it, or had recovered from it provided the deeply sampled blood TCRbeta repertoires that made up the dataset. The repertoires were made available in a free public database intended to serve as a resource for research on the immune response to SARS-CoV-2. The samples were drawn from two sources: the first 160 participants of the ongoing ImmuneRACE study, and over 950 subjects contributed by 6 global collaborators. Nearly every sample came with metadata listing a de-identified subject ID, COVID-19 status, age in years and sex. Where available, HLA class I and class II types were taken from metadata supplied by the sample provider and were not determined by assay-based typing.

Overall results and qualifications from the work: The amount of clinical and demographic metadata varied by source and participant and was provided uncurated.

The immunoSEQ Assay, a bias-controlled multiplex PCR, was used to amplify TCRbeta CDR3 regions from genomic DNA. From the authors' description of their analysis: The number of nucleated cells in each sample was estimated from the amplification of reference gene primers within the assay. To quantify the absolute abundance of each unique TCRbeta CDR3 rearrangement, sequence reads were collapsed and filtered. For each sample, productive Simpson clonality was calculated as the square root of Simpson's diversity index over productive rearrangements. TCRdb provides this immuneACCESS table in a form limited to in-frame rearrangements. Some clones are lacking; in checked studies, under half of them reflect an unresolved V gene, and why the rest are absent is not known. Clone size and the V and J calls come from that table; the DNA yielded D and trimming. This sample is represented by fewer than 130,000 clones; roughly nine tenths of them were singletons. Together, the top ten hold about 30% of the sample.

The CDR3 runs 17 amino acids, cysteine and phenylalanine included. The read is trimmed to its CDR3 DNA, 51 bases read in frame from base 1. Reading the germline V gene (reference sequence) gives CDR1 PRHDT and CDR2 FYEKMQ. Trimming leaves V shorter by 5 bases and J shorter by 0 bases, with the junction holding 10 bases beyond the gene matches. Each collaborating institution followed its own protocols to collect whole blood in K2EDTA tubes. For TCRbeta analysis, collaborators shipped samples as frozen whole blood, isolated PBMCs, or DNA extracted from either of those sample types. Rearrangement joined TRBV13 to TRBJ2-3; TRBD2 fits 8 bases in the junction. The clonotype was recovered from a woman of 80 years or more with acute or convalescent COVID-19. Specimen: peripheral blood. The DNA sequence is TGTGCCAGCAGCCCCGGGGGGGCGGGAACTAGCACAGATACGCAGTATTTT. Translation gives CASSPGGAGTSTDTQYF.